Below, one TCR beta chain is given with its context. The sample is drawn from a study of blood T cell repertoires in COVID-19. The assay was immunoSEQ multiplex PCR, and TCRdb's table has in-frame clones only and misses some. The sample has under 150,000 clones, 75% to 90% seen once. With 10 bases clipped from V and 5 bases from J, the junction kept 5 bases outside the gene matches. There are 13 residues in the CDR3. CDR1 and CDR2 from the germline V gene are SNHLY and FYNNEI. The chain is built from TRBV2 and TRBJ2-2, with TRBD1 matching over 9 bases. The sequenced material came from PBMCs or T cells enriched from blood (not recorded which). The sequence derives from a woman between 45 and 65 years old who had recovered from COVID-19. CDR3 protein: CATDRGRTGELFF. The CDR3 DNA is TGTGCCACCGACAGGGGGAGAACCGGGGAGCTGTTTTTT. Filled out from reference TRBV2 and TRBJ2-2, the complete variable domain reads EPEVTQTPSHQVTQMGQEVILRCVPISNHLYFYWYRQILGQKVEFLVSFYNNEISEKSEIFDDQFSVERPDGSNFTLKIRSTKLEDSAMYFCATDRGRTGELFFGEGSRLTVL.